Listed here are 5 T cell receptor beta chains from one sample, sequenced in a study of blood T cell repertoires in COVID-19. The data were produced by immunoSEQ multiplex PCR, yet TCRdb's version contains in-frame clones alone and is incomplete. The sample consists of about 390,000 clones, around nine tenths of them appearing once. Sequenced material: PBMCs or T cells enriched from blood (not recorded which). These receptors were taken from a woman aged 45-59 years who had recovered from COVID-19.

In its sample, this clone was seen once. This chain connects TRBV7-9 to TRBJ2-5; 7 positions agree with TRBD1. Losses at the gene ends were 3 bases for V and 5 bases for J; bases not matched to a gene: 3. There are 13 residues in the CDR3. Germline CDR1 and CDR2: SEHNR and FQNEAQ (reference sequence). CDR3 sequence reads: CASSFTGAETQYF. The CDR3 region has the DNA TGTGCCAGCAGCTTTACAGGGGCCGAGACCCAGTACTTC.

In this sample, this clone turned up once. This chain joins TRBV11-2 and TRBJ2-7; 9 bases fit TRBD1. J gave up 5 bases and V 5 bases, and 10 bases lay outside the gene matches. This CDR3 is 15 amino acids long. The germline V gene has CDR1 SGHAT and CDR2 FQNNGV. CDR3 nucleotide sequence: TGTGCCAGCAGCCAAAAAGACAGGGGGATAAACGAGCAGTACTTC. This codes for CASSQKDRGINEQYF.

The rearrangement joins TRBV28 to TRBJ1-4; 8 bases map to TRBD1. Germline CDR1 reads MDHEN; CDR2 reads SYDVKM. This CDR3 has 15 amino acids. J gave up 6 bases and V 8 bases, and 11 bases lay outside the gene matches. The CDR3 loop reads CASGHTGGTHEKLFF. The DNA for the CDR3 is TGTGCCAGCGGGCATACAGGGGGGACACATGAAAAACTGTTTTTT.

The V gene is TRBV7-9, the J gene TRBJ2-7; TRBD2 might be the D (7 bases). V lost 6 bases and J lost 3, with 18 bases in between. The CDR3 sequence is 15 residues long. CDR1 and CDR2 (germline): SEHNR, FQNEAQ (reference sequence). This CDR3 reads CASRVGGTPFYEQYF. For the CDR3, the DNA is TGTGCCAGCAGAGTGGGGGGGACACCTTTCTACGAGCAGTACTTC.

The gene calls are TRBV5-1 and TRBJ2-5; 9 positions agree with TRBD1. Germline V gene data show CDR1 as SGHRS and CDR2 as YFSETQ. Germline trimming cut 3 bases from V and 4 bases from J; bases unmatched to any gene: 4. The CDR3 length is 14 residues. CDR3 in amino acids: CASSSHRGRETQYF. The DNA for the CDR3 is TGCGCCAGCAGCTCGCACAGGGGGCGAGAGACCCAGTACTTC.